This TCR beta chain was recovered during a study of T-cell memory formation after mild COVID-19. Whole-study results and caveats: CD4/CD8 balance characterized clones contracting day 15 to 85, and CD4+ skew characterized later expanders. Cross-reactive memory seemingly joined, as some responding clones were found in pre-infection memory. Second-wave clones that peaked on day 37 lacked confirmed SARS-CoV-2 specificity.

Details on this clonotype: Its specificity is unknown.

TCRdb independently ran MiXCR on the 5' RACE reads; one entry per CDR3 protein. The table has under 300,000 distinct CDR3 sequences, roughly 10% seen once. CDR1 and CDR2 from the germline V gene are SGHVS and FQNEAQ. The ends were cut back, 5 bases at V and 0 bases at J, with 8 bases in the middle. The CDR3 is 14 residues long. The gene calls are TRBV7-8 and TRBJ1-3; D not resolved. This TCR came from a man younger than 35 who had mild COVID-19 (a few samples of this study predate the infection). Cell type and time point are not known. What was sequenced was PBMCs or a T cell subset sorted from them (not recorded which). CDR3 nucleotides: TGTGCCAGCAGCCTGAGTTACTCTGGAAACACCATATATTTT. Its protein is CASSLSYSGNTIYF.